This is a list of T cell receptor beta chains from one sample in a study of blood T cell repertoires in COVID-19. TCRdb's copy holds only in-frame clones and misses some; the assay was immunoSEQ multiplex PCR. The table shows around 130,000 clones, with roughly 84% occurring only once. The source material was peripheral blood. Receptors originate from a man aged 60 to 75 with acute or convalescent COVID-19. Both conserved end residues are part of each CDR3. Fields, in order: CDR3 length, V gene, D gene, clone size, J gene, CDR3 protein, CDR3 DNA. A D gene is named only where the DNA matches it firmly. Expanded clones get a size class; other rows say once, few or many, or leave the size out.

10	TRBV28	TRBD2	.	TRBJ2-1	CASSGGGRFF	TGTGCCAGCAGTGGGGGGGGTCGGTTCTTC
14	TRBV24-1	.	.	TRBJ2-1	CATSGWKVGDEQFF	TGTGCCACCAGCGGGTGGAAGGTCGGGGATGAGCAGTTCTTC
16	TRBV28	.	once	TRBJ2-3	CASSSVSLSSTDTQYF	TGTGCCAGCAGTTCTGTGTCACTTTCTAGCACAGATACGCAGTATTTT
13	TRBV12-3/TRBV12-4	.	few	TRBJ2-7	CASSSDGAYEQYF	TGTGCCAGCAGTTCAGACGGAGCCTACGAGCAGTACTTC
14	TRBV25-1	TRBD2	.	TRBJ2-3	CASSDGGSTDTQYF	TGTGCCAGCAGTGACGGGGGGAGCACAGATACGCAGTATTTT
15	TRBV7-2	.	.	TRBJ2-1	CASSLEGRSYNEQFF	TGTGCCAGCAGCTTAGAGGGGCGAAGCTACAATGAGCAGTTCTTC
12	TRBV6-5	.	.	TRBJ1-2	CASSSRFGGYTF	TGTGCCAGCAGTTCACGATTCGGTGGCTACACCTTC
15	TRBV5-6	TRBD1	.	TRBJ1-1	CASSLDTGGYTEAFF	TGTGCCAGCAGCTTGGATACAGGGGGCTACACTGAAGCTTTCTTT
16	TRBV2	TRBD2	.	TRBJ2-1	CASSERALAGGEGEFF	TGTGCCAGCAGTGAAAGGGCACTAGCGGGCGGAGAAGGGGAGTTCTTC
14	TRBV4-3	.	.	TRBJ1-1	CASSSGVRNTEAFF	TGCGCCAGCAGCTCAGGGGTTCGGAACACTGAAGCTTTCTTT
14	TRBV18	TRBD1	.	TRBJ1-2	CASNPLTGGEGYTF	TGTGCCAGTAACCCCCTGACAGGGGGCGAGGGCTACACCTTC
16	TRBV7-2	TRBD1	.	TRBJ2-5	CASSLNVGTAKETQYF	TGTGCCAGCAGCTTAAACGTGGGGACAGCGAAAGAGACCCAGTACTTC
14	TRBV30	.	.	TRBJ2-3	CAWSRSPSADTQYF	TGTGCCTGGAGTCGATCTCCCTCGGCAGATACGCAGTATTTT
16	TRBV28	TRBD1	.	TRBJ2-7	CASRSGQGPRSYEQYF	TGTGCCAGCAGATCGGGACAGGGGCCCAGATCCTACGAGCAGTACTTC
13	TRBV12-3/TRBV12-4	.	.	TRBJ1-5	CASSARAEQPQHF	TGTGCCAGCAGTGCCAGGGCAGAGCAGCCCCAGCATTTT
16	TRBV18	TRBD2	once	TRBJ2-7	CASSPPTSGTPYEQYF	TGTGCCAGCTCGCCCCCGACTAGCGGGACCCCCTACGAGCAGTACTTC
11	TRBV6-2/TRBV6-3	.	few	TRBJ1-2	CASSSGRDYTF	TGTGCCAGCAGTTCGGGCAGGGACTACACCTTC
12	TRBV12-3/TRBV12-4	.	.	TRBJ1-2	CASSFTDYGYTF	TGTGCCAGCAGTTTCACTGACTATGGCTACACCTTC
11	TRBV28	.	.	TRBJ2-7	CASSPLYEQYF	TGTGCCAGCAGTCCCCTTTACGAGCAGTACTTC
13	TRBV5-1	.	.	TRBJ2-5	CASSLGQQETQYF	TGCGCCAGCAGCTTGGGGCAGCAAGAGACCCAGTACTTC
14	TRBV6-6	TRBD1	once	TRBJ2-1	CASTMTGDYNEQFF	TGTGCCAGCACCATGACAGGGGACTACAATGAGCAGTTCTTC
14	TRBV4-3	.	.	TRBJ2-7	CASSQEIRSGEQYF	TGCGCCAGCAGCCAAGAGATCCGGTCGGGGGAGCAGTACTTC
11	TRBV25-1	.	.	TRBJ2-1	CASSVRGEQFF	TGTGCCAGCAGTGTTAGGGGTGAGCAGTTCTTC
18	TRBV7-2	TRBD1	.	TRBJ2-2	CASSLEAQGASSTGELFF	TGTGCCAGCAGCTTAGAGGCGCAGGGGGCTAGTTCCACCGGGGAGCTGTTTTTT
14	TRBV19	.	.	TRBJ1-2	CASSLTAQRGGYTF	TGTGCCAGTAGTCTGACAGCACAAAGGGGTGGCTACACCTTC
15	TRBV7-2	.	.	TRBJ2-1	CASSLTGGPYNEQFF	TGTGCCAGCAGCTTAACCGGGGGGCCCTACAATGAGCAGTTCTTC
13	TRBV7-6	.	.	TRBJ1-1	CASSLELDTEAFF	TGTGCCAGCAGCTTAGAGCTGGACACTGAAGCTTTCTTT
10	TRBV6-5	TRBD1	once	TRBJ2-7	CASGDRVLHF	TGTGCCAGCGGGGACAGGGTACTTCACTTC
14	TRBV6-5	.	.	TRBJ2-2	CASRVRQNTGELFF	TGTGCCAGCAGGGTGAGGCAGAACACCGGGGAGCTGTTTTTT
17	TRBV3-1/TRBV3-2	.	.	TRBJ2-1	CASSQDMAGSSYNEQFF	TGTGCCAGCAGCCAAGACATGGCCGGGAGCTCCTACAATGAGCAGTTCTTC
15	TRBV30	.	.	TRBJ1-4	CAWRDLGQFNEKLFF	TGTGCCTGGAGGGACTTAGGACAGTTTAATGAAAAACTGTTTTTT
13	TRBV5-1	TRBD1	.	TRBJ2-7	CASSRGQPNEQYF	TGCGCCAGCAGCAGGGGACAGCCCAACGAGCAGTACTTC
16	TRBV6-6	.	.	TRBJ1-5	CASSRPSQGSNQPQHF	TGTGCCAGCAGCCGCCCCTCCCAGGGAAGCAATCAGCCCCAGCATTTT